The 8 T cell receptor beta chains listed next were all sequenced from one sample in a study of identical twins' blood T cells (dated by TCRdb to about 2013). Libraries were built with 5' RACE. TCRdb records Illumina Genome Analyzer IIx as the sequencer. TCRdb handled the public reads itself, with Q25 trimming in fastp and clone calling in MiXCR, and kept productive beta chains. Identical CDR3 proteins give one entry, which carries the most common genes and DNA. In all, the sample holds roughly 340,000 distinct CDR3 sequences, and roughly 30% of those were seen once. The top ten constitute approximately 6.6% of the sample. Material for sequencing was PBMCs. The origin of the receptors is a woman aged 18-49 years in good health.

This clonotype was seen only a few times. The chain links TRBV20-1 to TRBJ2-3; D is ambiguous. Looked up from germline, CDR1 is DFQATT and CDR2 is SNEGSKA (reference sequence). The length of the CDR3 is 14 residues. V was cut by 6 bases and J by 4 bases, with 17 bases left in between. The CDR3 region has the DNA TGCAGTGCCCCCAGCAGCGACTTGGCAGATACGCAGTATTTT. Protein product: CSAPSSDLADTQYF.

The chain carries TRBV6-5 and TRBJ2-5; the match to TRBD1 covers 10 bases. Germline V lookup: CDR1 MNHEY, CDR2 SVGAGI. V lost 6 bases, J lost 3 bases, and 7 bases stayed unmatched. The CDR3 is 15 amino acids. CDR3 loop: CASRPGQGWEETQYF. The CDR3 region has the DNA TGTGCCAGCAGACCGGGACAGGGGTGGGAAGAGACCCAGTACTTC.

The chain uses TRBV21-1 and TRBJ1-2. TRBV21-1 is flagged as a pseudogene. CDR3 length: 16 residues. The CDR3 coding sequence is TGTGCCAGCAGCAAACCCGCCCGGTGCGGGATCAATGGCTACACCTTC. It yields the protein CASSKPARCGINGYTF.

The sample holds many counts of this clonotype. The genes are TRBV12-3 or TRBV12-4 and TRBJ1-2; D ambiguous. CDR3 length: 14 amino acids. V was clipped by 2 bases and J by 5 bases, with 12 bases between them. DNA for the CDR3: TGTGCCAGCAGTTTAAACAGCATAACTTATGGCTACACCTTC. Translation gives CASSLNSITYGYTF.

This chain joins TRBV11-2 and TRBJ1-1; 9 bases map to TRBD1. This CDR3 is built from 14 residues. The ends lost 5 bases at V and 5 bases at J; junction bases unmatched: 6. Germline-derived CDR1 and CDR2 are SGHAT and FQNNGV. The CDR3 DNA reads as TGTGCCAGCAGCGCGGGACAGGGTTTGACTGAAGCTTTCTTT. Its translation is CASSAGQGLTEAFF.

CDR3 sequence (DNA): TGTGCCAGTAGTATAGTCTTCCGGCTTGAAGCTTTCTTT. It translates to CASSIVFRLEAFF. The chain combines TRBV19 with TRBJ1-1; D call uncertain. This CDR3 has 13 residues. The germline V gene has CDR1 LNHDA and CDR2 SQIVND (reference sequence). Trimming left V 1 base short and J 7 bases short, with 10 bases between.

The chain joins TRBV6-6 to TRBJ1-6; 9 nucleotides agree with TRBD1. This CDR3 spans 16 amino acids. Germline trimming cut 2 bases from V and 9 bases from J; bases unmatched to any gene: 8. Germline V CDR1 and CDR2: MNHNY, SVGAGI (reference sequence). As DNA, the CDR3 is TGTGCCAGCAGTTACCGGACAGGGGCTGGCATTTCACCCCTCCACTTT. This sequence encodes CASSYRTGAGISPLHF.

V gene TRBV20-1 combines with J gene TRBJ2-2, with no clear D. The CDR3 runs 14 residues. Germline V gene lookup returns CDR1 DFQATT and CDR2 SNEGSKA (reference sequence). V lost 3 bases and J 2 bases, leaving 10 bases between the germline ends. CDR3 region: CSASDRSNTGELFF. The CDR3 coding sequence is TGCAGTGCTAGTGATCGCTCCAACACCGGGGAGCTGTTTTTT.